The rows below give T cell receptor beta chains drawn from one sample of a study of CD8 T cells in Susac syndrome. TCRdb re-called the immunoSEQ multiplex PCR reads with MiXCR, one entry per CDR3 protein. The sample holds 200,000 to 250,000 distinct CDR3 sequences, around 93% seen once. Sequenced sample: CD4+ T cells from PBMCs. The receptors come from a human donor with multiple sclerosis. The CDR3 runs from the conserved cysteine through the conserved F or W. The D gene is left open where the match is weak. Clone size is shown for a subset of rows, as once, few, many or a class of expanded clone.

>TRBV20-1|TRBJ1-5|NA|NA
TGCAGTGCTAGAGGGAGGGGGGGGCCAAGCCAGCATTTT
CSARGRGGPSQHF
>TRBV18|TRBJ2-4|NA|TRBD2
TGTGCCAGCTCACCCTCCCTGGGCGGGGGGGCCAAAAACATTCAGTACTTC
CASSPSLGGGAKNIQYF
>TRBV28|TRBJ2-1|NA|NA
TGTGCCAGCACTCAGGTCAATGAGCAGTTCTTC
CASTQVNEQFF
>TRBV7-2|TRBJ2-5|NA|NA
TGTGCCAGCAGCCCCTGGGGGGCCGAAGAGACCCAGTACTTC
CASSPWGAEETQYF
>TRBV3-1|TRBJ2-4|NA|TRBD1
TGTGCCAGCAGTCTTCAGACAGGGGGCAAAAACATTCAGTACTTC
CASSLQTGGKNIQYF
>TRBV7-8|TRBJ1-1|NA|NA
TGTGCCAGCAGACGGAGGGGGGGAAGAGCCATGAACACTGAAGCTTTCTTT
CASRRRGGRAMNTEAFF
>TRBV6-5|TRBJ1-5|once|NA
TGTGCCAGCAGACCTTTAGCCGTTAGCAATCAGCCCCAGCATTTT
CASRPLAVSNQPQHF
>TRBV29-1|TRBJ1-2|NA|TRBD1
TGCAGCGCCACCACAGGGGACCGCTATGGCTACACCTTC
CSATTGDRYGYTF
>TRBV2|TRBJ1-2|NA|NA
TGTGCCAGCAGTGAAGAACCACCGGGACAACGAGGGGGCTATGGCTACACCTTC
CASSEEPPGQRGGYGYTF
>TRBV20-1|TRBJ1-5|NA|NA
TGCAGTGCTAGGAAGGGAGCCGGCAATCAGCCCCAGCATTTT
CSARKGAGNQPQHF
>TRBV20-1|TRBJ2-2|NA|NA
TGCAGTGCTAGAGAAGGGGAATCCCCCACCGGGGAGCTGTTTTTT
CSAREGESPTGELFF
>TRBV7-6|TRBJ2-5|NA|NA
TGTGCCAGCAGCTTACAAGGACGCCTGCAAGAGACCCAGTACTTC
CASSLQGRLQETQYF
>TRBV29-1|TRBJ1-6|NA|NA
TGCAGCGTGTTTTTAGGGGAGGATAATTCACCCCTCCACTTT
CSVFLGEDNSPLHF
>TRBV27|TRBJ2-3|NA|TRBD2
TGTGCCAGCAGTTTACTAGCGGGGCCAGATACGCAGTATTTT
CASSLLAGPDTQYF
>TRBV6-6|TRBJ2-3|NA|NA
TGTGCCAGCAGCCAGAGGACACCTAGCACAGATACGCAGTATTTT
CASSQRTPSTDTQYF
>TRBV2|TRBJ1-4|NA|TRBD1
TGTGCCAGCAGTGAGATAACAGGGGTTGGTGAAAAACTGTTTTTT
CASSEITGVGEKLFF
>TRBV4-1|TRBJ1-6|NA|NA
TGCGCCAGCAGCCAGCAGGCGAGCTCCTATAATTCTCCCCTCCACTTT
CASSQQASSYNSPLHF
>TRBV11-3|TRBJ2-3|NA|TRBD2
TGTGCCAGCAGCTTCTTCGCGGGAGGAAGCTCAGATACGCAGTATTTT
CASSFFAGGSSDTQYF
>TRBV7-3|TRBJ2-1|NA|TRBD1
TGTGCCAGCAGCTTAATGTTTCGGGACAGGGGGCCGGATGAGCAGTTCTTC
CASSLMFRDRGPDEQFF
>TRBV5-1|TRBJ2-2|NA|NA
TGCGCCAGCAGGCTCGAACTAACGGGGCGCCTCCACGGGGAGCTGTTTTTT
CASRLELTGRLHGELFF
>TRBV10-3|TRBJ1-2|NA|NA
TGTGCCATCAGTGAGTCGACGGGCGCCGGCTATGGCTACACCTTC
CAISESTGAGYGYTF
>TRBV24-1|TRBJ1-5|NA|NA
TGTGCCACCAGTGACCCGGGTCAGCCCCAGCATTTT
CATSDPGQPQHF
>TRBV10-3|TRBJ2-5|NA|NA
TGTGCCATCAGTGAACCGGGGGAGACCCAGTACTTC
CAISEPGETQYF
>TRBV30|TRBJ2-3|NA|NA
TGTGCCTGGAGCGAGGGCGGTGCGGGGGATACGCAGTATTTT
CAWSEGGAGDTQYF
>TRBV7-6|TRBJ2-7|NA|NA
TGTGCCAGCAGCTTGACGGACACCTACGAGCAGTACTTC
CASSLTDTYEQYF
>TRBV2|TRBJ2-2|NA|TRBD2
TGTGCCAGCAGTGAAAGCACGGGACTAAACGCACGCAACACCGGGGAGCTGTTTTTT
CASSESTGLNARNTGELFF
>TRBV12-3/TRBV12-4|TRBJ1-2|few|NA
TGTGCCAGCAGTCTCAGGGCTAACTATGGCTACACCTTC
CASSLRANYGYTF
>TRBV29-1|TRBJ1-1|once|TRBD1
TGCAGCGTTACACAGGGGGACACTGAAGCTTTCTTT
CSVTQGDTEAFF
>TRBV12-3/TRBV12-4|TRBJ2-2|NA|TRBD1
TGTGCCAGCAGTTATTGGGTTACAGGGGGTAACACCGGGGAGCTGTTTTTT
CASSYWVTGGNTGELFF
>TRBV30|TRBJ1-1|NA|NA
TGTGCCCATTCTTACAGGGCGGACACTGAAGCTTTCTTT
CAHSYRADTEAFF
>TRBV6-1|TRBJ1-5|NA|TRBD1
TGTGCCAGCAGTGAAACTAGCAGGGGGAGCAATCAGCCCCAGCATTTT
CASSETSRGSNQPQHF
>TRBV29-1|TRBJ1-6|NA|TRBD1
TGCAGCGTTCGGACAGGCGGCAATTCACCCCTCCACTTT
CSVRTGGNSPLHF
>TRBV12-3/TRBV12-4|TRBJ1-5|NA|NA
TGTGCCAGCAGTTTGGTGGGGGAGGGGATGGGTCAGCCCCAGCATTTT
CASSLVGEGMGQPQHF
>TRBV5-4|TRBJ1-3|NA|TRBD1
TGTGCCAGCAGCCAGGGGACAGCTGGAAACACCATATATTTT
CASSQGTAGNTIYF
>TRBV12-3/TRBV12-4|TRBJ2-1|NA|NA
TGTGCCAGCAGGCAGACATCCCGGGGGTACAATGAGCAGTTCTTC
CASRQTSRGYNEQFF
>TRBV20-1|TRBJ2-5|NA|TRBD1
TGCAGTGCTAGAGAAGTTAGGACAGGGATCGAGACCCAGTACTTC
CSAREVRTGIETQYF
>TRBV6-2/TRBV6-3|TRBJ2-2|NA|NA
TGTGCCAGCCGAGAACCCGGGGAGCTGTTTTTT
CASREPGELFF
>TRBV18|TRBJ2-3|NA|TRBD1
TGTGCCAGCCGAAAAACAGGGGACCTCACAGATACGCAGTATTTT
CASRKTGDLTDTQYF